These 15 T cell receptor beta chains share one sample of origin, sequenced in a study of blood T cells in healthy people across ages. Next came a second PCR, run for roughly 6 to 11 cycles, which used a sample-barcoded 5' primer along with a J-beta primer mix. TCRdb itself ran the 5' RACE reads through MiXCR, one entry per CDR3 protein. Among about 640,000 distinct CDR3 sequences listed, about 53% were seen once. The sequenced sample was blood. The receptors derive from a man in his fifties or sixties in good health.

The chain combines TRBV10-3 with TRBJ2-7, with D possibly TRBD2 on 5 matching bases. Trimming removed 0 bases at V and 6 bases at J, with 12 bases between. The CDR3 runs 14 residues. Germline CDR1 reads ENHRY; CDR2 reads SYGVKD. Written as DNA, the CDR3 is TGTGCCATCAGTGAGTCGAGGGTCCCCCTCGAGCAGTACTTC. This encodes CAISESRVPLEQYF.

This clonotype appeared a few times. The chain uses TRBV2 and TRBJ2-5; D is unclear. The V gene lost 1 base and the J gene lost 5 bases, with 8 bases spanning the gap. This CDR3 region has 13 residues. The germline gives CDR1 SNHLY, CDR2 FYNNEI. The CDR3 is CASSEDSPETQYF. Written as DNA, the CDR3 is TGTGCCAGCAGTGAAGACTCCCCCGAGACCCAGTACTTC. Based on the CDR3 plus reference TRBV2 and TRBJ2-5, the full variable domain is EPEVTQTPSHQVTQMGQEVILRCVPISNHLYFYWYRQILGQKVEFLVSFYNNEISEKSEIFDDQFSVERPDGSNFTLKIRSTKLEDSAMYFCASSEDSPETQYFGPGTRLLVL.

The chain uses TRBV5-1 and TRBJ2-3; weak D call: TRBD2 (6 bases). The V gene's germline CDR1 is SGHRS and CDR2 YFSETQ. V was pared by 5 bases and J by 1 base, with 11 bases between. This CDR3 has 14 residues. The CDR3 DNA follows: TGCGCCAGCAGAAAAGGGACTGGCACAGATACGCAGTATTTT. Amino acid sequence: CASRKGTGTDTQYF.

The V call is TRBV3-1, the J call TRBJ1-6, with D unresolved. This CDR3 spans 15 amino acids. Germline V gene sequence: CDR1 LGHDT, CDR2 YNNKEL (reference sequence). The V and J ends lost 0 bases and 8 bases respectively, with 11 bases between them. In nucleotides, the CDR3 is TGTGCCAGCAGCCAAGAGAAGACCGGCCATTCACCCCTCCACTTT. This gives the protein CASSQEKTGHSPLHF. Based on the CDR3 plus reference TRBV3-1 and TRBJ1-6, the full variable domain is DTAVSQTPKYLVTQMGNDKSIKCEQNLGHDTMYWYKQDSKKFLKIMFSYNNKELIINETVPNRFSPKSPDKAHLNLHINSLELGDSAVYFCASSQEKTGHSPLHFGNGTRLTVT.

The rearrangement uses TRBV27 and TRBJ2-2; D not certain. CDR3 size: 15 residues. V lost 7 bases to trimming and J lost 0 bases, with 12 bases between them. Germline loops: CDR1 MNHEY, CDR2 SMNVEV (reference sequence). The CDR3 sequence is CASKPVTTNTGELFF. The CDR3 DNA sequence: TGTGCCAGCAAGCCAGTGACGACGAACACCGGGGAGCTGTTTTTT.

This clonotype was found once. The chain is built from TRBV27 and TRBJ2-2; D could derive from TRBD1 or TRBD2 (5 bases each). This CDR3 region has 15 residues. V was cut by 3 bases and J by 0 bases, with 8 bases left in between. Germline V gene lookup returns CDR1 MNHEY and CDR2 SMNVEV (reference sequence). This CDR3 reads CASSLWGSNTGELFF. In DNA form, the CDR3 reads TGTGCCAGCAGTTTGTGGGGGTCGAACACCGGGGAGCTGTTTTTT.

The rearrangement joins TRBV6-5 to TRBJ2-5; D gene ambiguous. Trimming removed 4 bases from V and 0 bases from J, with 12 bases in between. In germline, CDR1 is MNHEY, CDR2 SVGAGI. The CDR3 is made up of 15 amino acids. CDR3 protein: CASSSPGWNQETQYF. The CDR3 DNA reads TGTGCCAGCAGTTCCCCGGGCTGGAACCAAGAGACCCAGTACTTC.

This clonotype appeared a few times. The rearrangement uses TRBV9 and TRBJ1-6; no definite D call. The CDR3 extends over 15 amino acids. V lost 4 bases to trimming and J lost 3 bases, with 11 bases between them. Germline CDR1 and CDR2: SGDLS and YYNGEE. This CDR3 is CASSPRSGYNSPLHF. DNA of the CDR3: TGTGCCAGCAGCCCCCGTAGCGGCTATAATTCACCCCTCCACTTT.

This clonotype was found a few times. This sequence joins TRBV20-1 and TRBJ2-6, with a weak D call TRBD1 (6 bases). CDR3 length: 15 residues. Between the trimmed V and J ends, which lost 6 bases and 2 bases, there was a span of 14 bases. The germline gives CDR1 DFQATT, CDR2 SNEGSKA (reference sequence). This chain's CDR3 is CSAEDPGAGANVLTF. The DNA for the CDR3 is TGCAGTGCAGAAGACCCAGGGGCTGGGGCCAACGTCCTGACTTTC.

The V and J genes are TRBV28 and TRBJ2-4; TRBD2 aligns across 14 bases. The V gene end was trimmed by 5 bases and the J gene end by 13 bases; junction bases not matched to a gene: 10. This CDR3 is built from 15 residues. The germline gives CDR1 MDHEN, CDR2 SYDVKM. In DNA, the CDR3 is TGTGCCAGCAGTCTCGGGACTAGCGGGGGTTATGTGCAGTACTTC. It translates to CASSLGTSGGYVQYF.

This clonotype was counted only a few times. This rearrangement joins TRBV7-9 to TRBJ2-1; D is unclear. Between the trimmed V and J ends, which lost 5 bases and 3 bases, there was a span of 8 bases. The CDR3 covers 13 residues. The germline CDR1 and CDR2 sequences are SEHNR and FQNEAQ (reference sequence). The CDR3 DNA reads as TGTGCCAGCAGCCCCTTTTTCTACAATGAGCAGTTCTTC. Its translation is CASSPFFYNEQFF.

This clonotype showed up just a few times. J is TRBJ2-7 and V is TRBV11-1; D unresolved. Germline-derived CDR1 and CDR2 are SGHAT and FQDESV (reference sequence). Trimming left V 5 bases short and J 0 bases short, with 14 bases between. The CDR3 sequence is 15 residues long. The CDR3 here is CASSALGRSSYEQYF. CDR3 bases: TGTGCCAGCAGCGCTCTAGGGCGGAGCTCCTACGAGCAGTACTTC.

This chain joins TRBV20-1 and TRBJ1-2, with 7 bases matching TRBD1. Germline V gives CDR1 DFQATT, CDR2 SNEGSKA (reference sequence). The CDR3 has 14 residues. V lost 3 bases, J lost 4 bases, and 8 bases stayed unmatched. CDR3 loop: CSASKAGDSYGYTF. CDR3 bases: TGCAGTGCTAGCAAGGCAGGGGACAGCTATGGCTACACCTTC.

With respect to this clonotype: One end of the junction is discordant with germline, which a read error may explain. The chain links TRBV5-1 to TRBJ1-1, with a possible D match to TRBD1 (5 bases). CDR1 is SGHRS and CDR2 is YFSETQ in the germline V gene. There are 14 residues in the CDR3. The CDR3, as DNA: TGTGCCAGCAGCTTGGGGCAGGTGAACACTGAAGCTTTCTTT. The encoded protein is CASSLGQVNTEAFF.

V and J are TRBV5-1 and TRBJ2-7; either TRBD1 or TRBD2 may fit D (5 bases each). Germline V gene lookup returns CDR1 SGHRS and CDR2 YFSETQ. Trimming took off 0 bases at V and 2 bases at J, with 9 bases between the two ends. The CDR3 sequence is 14 residues long. For the CDR3, the DNA is TGCGCCAGCAGCTTGGCCGAGGGGCCCTACGAGCAGTACTTC. Translation gives CASSLAEGPYEQYF.